The 24 T cell receptor beta chains listed next were all sequenced from one sample in a study of T cell changes during pregnancy in multiple sclerosis (dated by TCRdb to between 2018 and 2021). Library construction relied on the immunoSEQ multiplex PCR assay. TCRdb retrieved this table from immuneACCESS and kept in-frame rearrangements only. Not all clones are present; in checked studies, unresolved V genes account for under half, and no reason is known for the remainder. The sample has more than 55,000 clones on record, approximately 91% of them singletons. 1% to 1.5% of the sample is held by the ten biggest clonotypes. Sample: peripheral blood, taken in the second trimester of pregnancy. The receptors were gathered from a female donor with multiple sclerosis, enrolled in a pregnancy study.

The J gene is TRBJ2-5, the V gene TRBV14; D is possibly TRBD1 (6 bases). Germline CDR1 reads SGHDN; CDR2 reads FVKESK. This CDR3 comprises 16 residues. Trimming left V 2 bases short and J 0 bases short, with 13 bases between. The CDR3 region has the DNA TGTGCCAGCAGCCAACGACAGGAATGGTACCAAGAGACCCAGTACTTC. As protein: CASSQRQEWYQETQYF.

The chain recombines TRBV10-3 with TRBJ2-3; 7 bases fit TRBD1. V gave up 4 bases and J gave up 6 bases; unmatched junction bases: 7. The germline V gene has CDR1 ENHRY and CDR2 SYGVKD. The CDR3 spans 14 residues. The CDR3 protein is CAISVRGQGDTQYF. The CDR3 bases are TGTGCCATCAGTGTAAGGGGGCAGGGGGATACGCAGTATTTT.

This clone was found once. V gene TRBV5-4 combines with J gene TRBJ2-3; 12 bases fit TRBD2. The CDR3 runs to 16 residues. V trimming: 5 bases; J trimming: 2 bases; junction bases outside the gene matches: 6. CDR1 and CDR2 from the germline V gene are SGHNT and YYREEE (reference sequence). Here the CDR3 reads CASSPRLAGATDTQYF. In DNA form, the CDR3 reads TGTGCCAGCAGTCCCCGACTAGCGGGGGCCACAGATACGCAGTATTTT.

The V gene is TRBV19, the J gene TRBJ1-1; 7 nucleotides align to TRBD1. The germline V gene encodes CDR1 LNHDA and CDR2 SQIVND (reference sequence). This CDR3 spans 14 amino acids. Germline trimming cut 5 bases from V and 1 base from J; bases unmatched to any gene: 4. The CDR3 sequence: CASSSRQGNTEAFF. The CDR3 DNA sequence: TGTGCCAGTAGTTCCCGACAGGGGAACACTGAAGCTTTCTTT.

Comments on this clone: The junction departs from germline at one end; a sequencing error may be responsible. The genes are TRBV19 and TRBJ2-3; TRBD2 agrees at 12 bases. CDR1 and CDR2 from the germline V gene are LNHDA and SQIVND (reference sequence). This CDR3 region has 17 residues. The CDR3 nucleotides are TGTGCCAGTAGTCTATCTTCTAGCGGGGGGGCGGGAGATACGCGGTATTTT. Amino acids: CASSLSSSGGAGDTRYF. The full variable domain, its missing parts supplied by reference TRBV19 and TRBJ2-3, is DGGITQSPKYLFRKEGQNVTLSCEQNLNHDAMYWYRQDPGQGLRLIYYSQIVNDFQKGDIAEGYSVSREKKESFPLTVTSAQKNPTAFYLCASSLSSSGGAGDTRYFGPGTRLTVL.

The chain joins TRBV5-1 to TRBJ1-1; D unclear. The V end was cut by 0 bases, the J end by 8 bases, with 14 bases between. This CDR3 comprises 14 residues. CDR1 is SGHRS and CDR2 is YFSETQ in the germline V gene. CDR3 sequence reads: CASSLAGRLPEAFF. The CDR3 coding sequence is TGCGCCAGCAGCTTGGCCGGTAGACTCCCAGAAGCTTTCTTT.

The DNA of the CDR3 is TGTGCCTGGAGTACTTGGGACACTAAGGGCACCGGGGAGCTGTTTTTT. As protein: CAWSTWDTKGTGELFF. The chain has TRBV30 and TRBJ2-2; D possibly corresponds to TRBD1 (6 bases). CDR1 GTSNPN and CDR2 SVGIG come from the germline V gene (reference sequence). The V end was cut by 2 bases, the J end by 4 bases, with 17 bases between. This CDR3 comprises 16 residues. Using reference TRBV30 and TRBJ2-2 for the parts outside the CDR3, the full variable domain is SQTIHQWPATLVQPVGSPLSLECTVEGTSNPNLYWYRQAAGRGLQLLFYSVGIGQISSEVPQNLSASRPQDRQFILSSKKLLLSDSGFYLCAWSTWDTKGTGELFFGEGSRLTVL.

The V gene is TRBV10-3, the J gene TRBJ2-7, with 7 positions matching TRBD1. The V gene's germline CDR1 is ENHRY and CDR2 SYGVKD. J gave up 0 bases and V 9 bases, and 8 bases lay outside the gene matches. The CDR3 consists of 14 residues. The CDR3 loop is CAIAPTGVSYEQYF. The CDR3, as DNA: TGTGCCATTGCGCCTACAGGGGTCTCCTACGAGCAGTACTTC.

The gene calls are TRBV4-3 and TRBJ2-7; a weak D match, TRBD1 (5 bases). V lost 0 bases, J lost 1 base, and 13 bases lay in between. This CDR3 is built from 16 residues. Germline assignment: CDR1 LGHNA and CDR2 YSLEER. The CDR3 sequence is CASSQDVNRFSYEQYF. CDR3 bases: TGCGCCAGCAGCCAAGACGTTAACAGGTTTTCCTACGAGCAGTACTTC.

V gene TRBV5-1 combines with J gene TRBJ1-1, with a possible D match to TRBD1 (5 bases). Trimming took 2 bases from V and 5 from J, leaving 13 bases between them. The CDR3 runs to 14 residues. Germline V gene data show CDR1 as SGHRS and CDR2 as YFSETQ. CDR3 protein: CASSFTVQGTEAFF. CDR3 bases: TGCGCCAGCAGCTTTACCGTTCAGGGAACTGAAGCTTTCTTT.

The chain combines TRBV2 with TRBJ1-1, with TRBD1 matching over 7 bases. Germline CDR1 and CDR2: SNHLY and FYNNEI. The V gene end was trimmed by 8 bases and the J gene end by 10 bases; junction bases not matched to a gene: 7. This CDR3 region has 11 residues. The CDR3 region is CASETGDRAFF. The DNA of the CDR3 is TGTGCCAGCGAAACAGGGGATAGAGCTTTCTTT.

The genes are TRBV2 and TRBJ1-1; 7 nucleotides match TRBD1. Germline lookup yields CDR1 SNHLY and CDR2 FYNNEI. The CDR3 runs 14 residues. J gave up 4 bases and V 7 bases, and 9 bases lay outside the gene matches. The CDR3 DNA follows: TGTGCCAGCATGGAGGGGGCGCGGGGCACTGAAGCTTTCTTT. Protein sequence: CASMEGARGTEAFF. The variable domain in full, with the rest retrieved from reference TRBV2 and TRBJ1-1, is EPEVTQTPSHQVTQMGQEVILRCVPISNHLYFYWYRQILGQKVEFLVSFYNNEISEKSEIFDDQFSVERPDGSNFTLKIRSTKLEDSAMYFCASMEGARGTEAFFGQGTRLTVV.

The chain uses TRBV7-2 and TRBJ1-3; D remains ambiguous. Per germline, CDR1 SGHTA and CDR2 FQGNSA. This CDR3 region has 15 residues. V dropped 2 bases and J dropped 0 bases, with 8 bases sitting between them. The CDR3 region is CASSLQLHSGNTIYF. As DNA, the CDR3 is TGTGCCAGCAGCTTACAACTGCACTCTGGAAACACCATATATTTT.

DNA for the CDR3: TGTGCCAGTAGGGGCATAAATCAGCCCCAGCATTTT. This codes for CASRGINQPQHF. This chain uses TRBV19 with TRBJ1-5; D remains unclear. Per the germline V gene, CDR1 is LNHDA and CDR2 is SQIVND (reference sequence). The length of the CDR3 is 12 residues. Deletions cut 6 bases from V and 4 bases from J, with 7 bases between.

The rearrangement links TRBV6-6 to TRBJ2-2; 8 bases are shared with TRBD2. The germline gives CDR1 MNHNY, CDR2 SVGAGI (reference sequence). V was pared by 2 bases and J by 8 bases, with 10 bases of the junction left unmatched. The CDR3 is 16 amino acids. In DNA, the CDR3 is TGTGCCAGCAGTTACGAGGGACTAGTGGAGGGGGGGGAGCTGTTTTTT. As protein: CASSYEGLVEGGELFF.

The chain carries TRBV5-1 and TRBJ1-1, with D unresolved. V shed 0 bases and J shed 1 base, with 7 bases lying between them. CDR1 is SGHRS and CDR2 is YFSETQ in the germline V gene. CDR3 size: 14 residues. The CDR3 sequence: CASSLVPGNTEAFF. The CDR3 DNA is TGCGCCAGCAGCTTGGTTCCGGGGAACACTGAAGCTTTCTTT.

This clone came up once. This rearrangement joins TRBV9 to TRBJ2-4, with a possible D match to TRBD2 (7 bases). CDR3 length: 18 amino acids. V dropped 4 bases and J dropped 6 bases, with 26 bases sitting between them. CDR1 is SGDLS, CDR2 YYNGEE, per germline. CDR3 amino acids: CASSPSIYGGGPGNIQYF. The CDR3 DNA sequence: TGTGCCAGCAGCCCTTCCATCTACGGCGGGGGCCCTGGAAACATTCAGTACTTC.

The chain recombines TRBV13 with TRBJ2-7, with D unresolved. Per the germline V gene, CDR1 is PRHDT and CDR2 is FYEKMQ (reference sequence). Trimming took 5 bases from V and 3 from J, leaving 17 bases between them. This CDR3 region has 15 residues. CDR3 residues: CASSPQTGSRYEQYF. The DNA for the CDR3 is TGTGCCAGCAGCCCCCAGACCGGGTCTCGCTACGAGCAGTACTTC.

This clone was picked up a small number of times. The V call is TRBV7-9, the J call TRBJ2-7; 9 bases match TRBD1. Germline assignment: CDR1 SEHNR and CDR2 FQNEAQ (reference sequence). J was trimmed by 5 bases and V by 7 bases; bases with no gene match: 9. This CDR3 contains 14 residues. CDR3: CASTLTGGGNEQYF. The DNA for the CDR3 is TGTGCCAGCACCCTGACAGGGGGAGGCAACGAGCAGTACTTC.

The chain couples TRBV14 to TRBJ2-5, with D possibly being TRBD2 (6 bases). The CDR3 runs 14 residues. V was pared by 1 base and J by 7 bases, with 13 bases between. Per the germline V gene, CDR1 is SGHDN and CDR2 is FVKESK. CDR3 sequence: CASSQVVTGGTQYF. CDR3 bases: TGTGCCAGCAGCCAAGTAGTAACCGGGGGGACCCAGTACTTC.

The rearrangement links TRBV13 to TRBJ2-3, with 15 nucleotides matching TRBD2. This CDR3 is built from 15 residues. Losses at the gene ends were 5 bases for V and 4 bases for J; bases not matched to a gene: 1. CDR1 PRHDT and CDR2 FYEKMQ come from the germline V gene (reference sequence). Here the CDR3 reads CASSRTSGGADTQYF. CDR3 bases: TGTGCCAGCAGCCGGACTAGCGGGGGGGCAGATACGCAGTATTTT. Using reference TRBV13 and TRBJ2-3 for the parts outside the CDR3, the full variable domain is AAGVIQSPRHLIKEKRETATLKCYPIPRHDTVYWYQQGPGQDPQFLISFYEKMQSDKGSIPDRFSAQQFSDYHSELNMSSLELGDSALYFCASSRTSGGADTQYFGPGTRLTVL.

The gene calls are TRBV15 and TRBJ2-5; TRBD1 matches at 9 bases. This CDR3 region has 16 residues. CDR1 is LNHNV, CDR2 YYDKDF, per germline (reference sequence). The trim removed 3 bases at V and 1 base at J, leaving 6 bases unmatched. CDR3 sequence: CATSRNPTGGQETQYF. CDR3 bases: TGTGCCACCAGCAGGAATCCGACAGGGGGCCAAGAGACCCAGTACTTC.

V gene TRBV4-1 combines with J gene TRBJ2-7; no firm D call. The CDR3 covers 15 residues. Germline V lookup: CDR1 MGHRA, CDR2 YSYEKL. V was trimmed by 4 bases and J by 5 bases, leaving 18 bases between them. Here the CDR3 reads CASSPSASRSDEQYF. The CDR3 DNA reads TGCGCCAGCAGCCCCTCTGCCTCTAGATCCGACGAGCAGTACTTC.

This chain uses TRBV6-1 with TRBJ2-3; TRBD1 aligns across 8 bases. Trimming removed 1 base from V and 7 bases from J; junction bases left unmatched: 1. Germline assignment: CDR1 MNHNS and CDR2 SASEGT. The length of the CDR3 is 13 residues. The CDR3 reads CASSEGQGNTQYF. CDR3 DNA sequence: TGTGCCAGCAGTGAAGGACAGGGGAATACGCAGTATTTT.